This T cell receptor beta chain was captured in a study of CD8+ T cells in alopecia areata. Germline V gene data show CDR1 as GTSNPN and CDR2 as SVGIG (reference sequence). The ends lost 0 bases at V and 6 bases at J; junction bases unmatched: 2. The CDR3 is made up of 13 amino acids. Treatment: oral pan-JAK inhibitor, 5-10 mg twice daily. Reverse transcription of extracted RNA yielded cDNA, which provided the sequencing template. Generated by immunoSEQ multiplex PCR, the TCRdb table keeps only in-frame clones and is missing some. The table shows over 150,000 clones, with over 45% occurring only once.

The chain uses TRBV30 and TRBJ2-1; 7 positions agree with TRBD2. Sample: CD4+ T cells sorted from blood, taken at week 24, from a patient treated with tofacitinib. The sequence was collected from a human donor with alopecia areata. The CDR3 is CAWSVGLVNEQFF. CDR3 bases: TGTGCCTGGAGTGTCGGACTAGTCAATGAGCAGTTCTTC.